Below, one TCR beta chain is given with its context. The antigen is unknown. Trimming at V came to 3 bases and at J to 2 bases, leaving 1 base not matched to a gene. Germline V gives CDR1 SGHTA, CDR2 FQGTGA. The CDR3 has 13 residues. This specimen comes from a study of cytomegalovirus exposure and HLA in healthy donors. Study results and limitations: After further analysis at a later stage, around 17,000 TCR beta sequences were associated with HLA alleles at 0.05 false discovery rate.

Researchers ran the PCR with 60 Vbeta and 13 Jbeta primers. Profiling relied on immunoSEQ multiplex PCR, and the TCRdb table lists in-frame clones only, not all of them. Of about 160,000 clones listed, 70% to 90% are singletons. Source material: PBMCs. This TCR derives from a male donor in good health and CMV-seronegative. The V and J genes are TRBV7-3 and TRBJ2-7; TRBD2 matches at 7 bases. The CDR3 nucleotides are TGTGCCAGCAGCTTCCGGGGGGCCTACGAGCAGTACTTC. Protein sequence: CASSFRGAYEQYF.